This TCR beta chain stems from a study of shared clonotypes between healthy human individuals. This CDR3 spans 13 amino acids. Per the germline V gene, CDR1 is MGHRA and CDR2 is YSYEKL. Trimming took off 1 base at V and 3 bases at J, with 6 bases between the two ends. A word on this clone: This sample also contains other DNA sequences that code for the same CDR3.

This table comes from immunoSEQ multiplex PCR, and its TCRdb copy is limited to in-frame clones, with some not included. The top ten hold around 0.45% of the sample, which has over a million clones, around 98% seen once. Sequenced input: naive CD4+ T cells sorted from blood. The subset is: CD45RA+ positively selected. The TCR originated in a man younger than 45 in good health. The chain carries TRBV4-1 and TRBJ1-1, with unresolved D. The CDR3 DNA follows: TGCGCCAGCAGCCAAGGGGGTTACACTGAAGCTTTCTTT. Amino acids: CASSQGGYTEAFF.